The 14 T cell receptor beta chains below were found in one sample sequenced in a study of PD-1 blockade in classical Hodgkin lymphoma (dated by TCRdb to about 2020). The library was built by means of the immunoSEQ multiplex PCR assay. TCRdb limited this immuneACCESS table to in-frame rearrangements with V and J called. A share of clones is missing; checked studies link under half to unresolved V genes, and the rest is unexplained. The sample includes about 13,000 clones, with 92% observed a single time. The ten largest clones take up roughly 22% of the sample. In the paper's terms, the time point label means: cycle 1 day 1 (C1D1), immediately before nivolumab initiation. All trial patients had relapsed after autologous stem cell transplantation, with cohorts A, B and C differing in prior brentuximab vedotin exposure. The sequencing here drew on peripheral blood mononuclear cells (PBMCs), taken at baseline. These receptors all stem from a human donor with classical Hodgkin lymphoma.

This clone was detected once. This chain joins TRBV30 and TRBJ2-3; 7 bases align to TRBD2. CDR1 is GTSNPN, CDR2 SVGIG, per germline (reference sequence). CDR3 length: 15 amino acids. The ends lost 2 bases at V and 6 bases at J; junction bases unmatched: 11. The CDR3, as DNA: TGTGCCTGGAGTCATTCGGGAGGACTTTCGGATACGCAGTATTTT. Protein: CAWSHSGGLSDTQYF. Filled out from reference TRBV30 and TRBJ2-3, the complete variable domain reads SQTIHQWPATLVQPVGSPLSLECTVEGTSNPNLYWYRQAAGRGLQLLFYSVGIGQISSEVPQNLSASRPQDRQFILSSKKLLLSDSGFYLCAWSHSGGLSDTQYFGPGTRLTVL.

The chain recombines TRBV5-4 with TRBJ2-7; 7 positions agree with TRBD2. Germline V CDR1 and CDR2: SGHNT, YYREEE (reference sequence). J lost 4 bases, V lost 6 bases, and 7 bases had no gene match. The CDR3 consists of 13 residues. Here the CDR3 DNA reads TGTGCCAGCACGGAGCGGGGCACATACGAGCAGTACTTC. This gives the protein CASTERGTYEQYF.

V is TRBV7-6 and J is TRBJ2-5; D gene ambiguous. Germline V gives CDR1 SGHVS, CDR2 FNYEAQ. The V end lost 3 bases, the J end lost 4 bases, and 6 bases lay between the germline ends. This CDR3 contains 12 residues. CDR3 nucleotide sequence: TGTGCCAGCAGCTTGCGGTTAGAGACCCAGTACTTC. It codes for CASSLRLETQYF.

The rearrangement joins TRBV2 to TRBJ1-4; D gene ambiguous. The CDR3 is made up of 14 amino acids. V lost 5 bases to trimming and J lost 5 bases, with 12 bases between them. Germline CDR1 reads SNHLY; CDR2 reads FYNNEI. CDR3 sequence reads: CASSLEQQNEKLFF. CDR3 bases: TGTGCCAGCAGTCTCGAACAGCAAAATGAAAAACTGTTTTTT.

This rearrangement joins TRBV6-5 to TRBJ2-1; the D gene is possibly TRBD2 (7 bases). Per the germline V gene, CDR1 is MNHEY and CDR2 is SVGAGI. The CDR3 contains 16 residues. V shed 0 bases and J shed 5 bases, with 14 bases lying between them. This chain's CDR3 is CASSYSWGGGHNEQFF. The CDR3, as DNA: TGTGCCAGCAGTTACTCGTGGGGGGGCGGGCACAATGAGCAGTTCTTC.

This clone was found once. This chain uses TRBV5-1 with TRBJ2-2; 10 nucleotides align to TRBD2. The germline gives CDR1 SGHRS, CDR2 YFSETQ. The CDR3 has 17 residues. Trimming cost V 0 bases and J 2 bases; bases outside gene matches: 4. DNA for the CDR3: TGCGCCAGCAGCTTGGTAGCGGGGGGATCTAACACCGGGGAGCTGTTTTTT. This translates into CASSLVAGGSNTGELFF.

The rearrangement links TRBV7-6 to TRBJ2-7; D is perhaps TRBD1 (6 bases). V lost 1 base, J lost 0 bases, and 10 bases lay in between. This CDR3 spans 15 amino acids. Germline CDR1 and CDR2: SGHVS and FNYEAQ. The CDR3, as DNA: TGTGCCAGCAGCTTAGAGGGGGTTAGCTCCTACGAGCAGTACTTC. Translation: CASSLEGVSSYEQYF.

This CDR3 is CASSLPGLAGTDTQYF. The CDR3 bases are TGTGCCAGCAGCTTACCGGGACTAGCGGGGACAGATACGCAGTATTTT. J is TRBJ2-3 and V is TRBV5-4; 13 bases match TRBD2. Losses at the gene ends were 2 bases for V and 3 bases for J; bases not matched to a gene: 3. Germline V gene sequence: CDR1 SGHNT, CDR2 YYREEE (reference sequence). The CDR3 contains 16 residues.

The chain links TRBV6-6 to TRBJ1-2; D perhaps matches TRBD1 (6 bases). V gave up 6 bases and J gave up 7 bases, with 15 bases separating them. This CDR3 is 13 amino acids long. From germline, CDR1 is MNHNY and CDR2 SVGAGI (reference sequence). In DNA, the CDR3 is TGTGCCAGCAGACCTACAGGGTTCGGTGGCTACACCTTC. Protein sequence: CASRPTGFGGYTF.

In its sample, this clone was seen once. The chain employs TRBV2 and TRBJ1-2, with D uncertain. V dropped 7 bases and J dropped 1 base, with 22 bases sitting between them. The CDR3 spans 17 residues. Looked up from germline, CDR1 is SNHLY and CDR2 is FYNNEI. DNA of the CDR3: TGTGCCAGCACATCCGGCGCGGCAGTGGCGGATAACTATGGCTACACCTTC. This sequence encodes CASTSGAAVADNYGYTF.

This chain uses TRBV7-8 with TRBJ1-1; possibly TRBD1 for D (5 bases). The CDR3 loop spans 12 amino acids. With 1 base removed from V and 11 bases from J, the gap between germline ends came to 11 bases. Germline CDR1 is SGHVS and CDR2 is FQNEAQ. CDR3 nucleotide sequence: TGTGCCAGCAGCTTAGGCGGGGGTGGGGCTTTCTTT. Protein: CASSLGGGGAFF.

DNA of the CDR3: TGTGCCAGCAGCCCAAGGACAGGGACAGATACGCAGTATTTT. Protein product: CASSPRTGTDTQYF. The chain carries TRBV9 and TRBJ2-3; 8 bases map to TRBD1. The length of the CDR3 is 14 residues. The V gene's germline CDR1 is SGDLS and CDR2 YYNGEE. The J segment lost 3 bases and the V segment lost 4 bases, leaving 4 bases of the junction unmatched.

Here the CDR3 DNA reads TGTGCCAGCAGTTTTACGGACAGACAGCCCCAGCATTTT. Its translation: CASSFTDRQPQHF. This chain uses TRBV27 with TRBJ1-5; maybe TRBD1 (6 bases). Germline V CDR1 and CDR2: MNHEY, SMNVEV (reference sequence). This CDR3 has 13 amino acids. V was trimmed by 3 bases and J by 7 bases, leaving 10 bases between them.

The chain combines TRBV18 with TRBJ1-6; D uncertain. Trimming pared 2 bases from V and 7 bases from J, leaving 9 bases between. The CDR3 loop spans 14 amino acids. Germline V gene sequence: CDR1 KGHSH, CDR2 LQKENI. CDR3 protein: CASSPRKANSPLHF. Written as DNA, the CDR3 is TGTGCCAGCTCACCAAGGAAGGCAAATTCACCCCTCCACTTT.